This T cell receptor beta chain derives from a study of OX40 agonist ivuxolimab in advanced cancers. On the study more broadly: Dose-escalation patients had hepatocellular carcinoma, melanoma, renal cell or head and neck cancer. With a range of about 20 to 79, age averaged approximately 64 years, and about 83% were male. Findings and limits, study-wide: Expanded peripheral T-cell antigen specificity went undetermined. Certain nonresponders likewise exhibited a low normalized T-cell clonal expansion.

V was shortened by 0 bases and J by 1 base, with 10 bases between the two germline ends. The germline CDR1 and CDR2 sequences are MNHEY and SVGAGI. The CDR3 length is 16 residues. Method: immunoSEQ multiplex PCR; TCRdb's copy keeps in-frame clones and lacks some. The table lists around 120,000 clones, around 87% of them singletons. A word on this clone: Its antigen is unknown.

The receptor's source is an adult with an advanced solid tumor such as melanoma, head and neck, liver or kidney cancer. Here the sequenced sample was CD4+ or CD8+ T cells sorted from blood, taken in a trial of the OX40 agonist ivuxolimab. The rearrangement links TRBV6-5 to TRBJ1-3, with D possibly being TRBD1 (5 bases). Here the CDR3 DNA reads TGTGCCAGCAGTTACTCGCAGGGAAGGTCTGGAAACACCATATATTTT. It codes for CASSYSQGRSGNTIYF.